These T cell receptor beta chains were read from a single sample in a study of cytomegalovirus exposure and HLA in healthy donors. This table comes from immunoSEQ multiplex PCR, and its TCRdb copy is limited to in-frame clones, with some not included. The sample records fewer than 250,000 clones, more than 70% being singletons. The sample comprised PBMCs. These receptors were obtained from a young man in good health and CMV-seropositive. Both conserved end residues are part of each CDR3. A D gene is named only where the DNA matches it firmly. The size entry is marked missing in some rows and otherwise reads once, few, many or a size class.

size	D	J	V	DNA	CDR3
few	-	TRBJ1-2	TRBV6-5	TGTGCCAGCAGTTACTCAGGGGCCGCTAACTATGGCTACACCTTC	CASSYSGAANYGYTF
once	-	TRBJ2-2	TRBV7-6	TGTGCCAGCAGCCCCGGCACCGGGGAGCTGTTTTTT	CASSPGTGELFF
-	-	TRBJ1-4	TRBV15	TGTGCCACCAGCAGAGATCACCCAGCAACTAATGAAAAACTGTTTTTT	CATSRDHPATNEKLFF
few	-	TRBJ1-1	TRBV7-3	TGTGCCAGCAGCCGGACACTAAACACTGAAGCTTTCTTT	CASSRTLNTEAFF
-	-	TRBJ1-1	TRBV28	TGTGCCAGCAGTTTATACGCAGGGGAAGCTTTCTTT	CASSLYAGEAFF
-	-	TRBJ2-2	TRBV6-5	TGTGCCAGCAGTTTTGTGTCCGCGGAGAACACCGGGGAGCTGTTTTTT	CASSFVSAENTGELFF
-	TRBD2	TRBJ2-7	TRBV7-2	TGTGCCAGCAGCCCCACCGGACTAGCGGGAGGGTACTTC	CASSPTGLAGGYF
-	TRBD1	TRBJ2-5	TRBV6-5	TGTGCCAGCAGGATTGGGGACAGAGAAGGGGAGACCCAGTACTTC	CASRIGDREGETQYF
few	TRBD2	TRBJ2-7	TRBV10-2	TGCGCCAGCAGTTGGGGGGAGGGTGGAACCTACGAGCAGTACTTC	CASSWGEGGTYEQYF
-	-	TRBJ2-1	TRBV7-8	TGTGCCAGCAGCTTAGGTTCTAGCACGGTGAGCTCCTACAATGAGCAGTTCTTC	CASSLGSSTVSSYNEQFF
-	-	TRBJ2-1	TRBV21-1	TGTGCCAGCAGCACCAAGGAGGATGAGCAGTTCTTC	CASSTKEDEQFF
-	-	TRBJ1-2	TRBV25-1	TGTGCCAGCAGTACCCCCGAGACAGCCCTCTATGGCTACACCTTC	CASSTPETALYGYTF
-	TRBD2	TRBJ2-5	TRBV7-9	TGTTCCAGCAGCCTCGGTTCCTTAGCGGGAGCCGGGGAGACCCAGTACTTC	CSSSLGSLAGAGETQYF
-	TRBD1	TRBJ1-2	TRBV10-3	TGTGCCATCAGGGTAGGGGGCAACTATGGCTACACCTTC	CAIRVGGNYGYTF
-	TRBD2	TRBJ2-1	TRBV7-6	TGTGCCAGCAGCTTACTAGCGGGGGAACCCTACAATGAGCAGTTCTTC	CASSLLAGEPYNEQFF